The clone carrying this TCR beta chain was recorded a few times. Its antigen remains unknown. One end of the junction varies from germline; a read error may be responsible. The CDR3 has 13 amino acids. Germline values: CDR1 SSHAT, CDR2 FNYEAQ (reference sequence). These data come from a study of CD8 T cells in ankylosing spondylitis. Overall study findings and caveats: Roughly eight highly homologous variants made up a TCR beta motif, and this motif appeared characteristic of ankylosing spondylitis blood. Clones that were linked to disease were CD8+ and were relatively rare in peripheral blood.

With molecular barcodes, quantitative 5'-RACE was used to make the TCR beta libraries. TCRdb re-called the 5' RACE reads through MiXCR, storing one row per CDR3 protein. Of 85,000 to 100,000 distinct CDR3 sequences listed, just under 9% were seen once; the top ten hold just over 5%. This receptor was identified in a male donor with ankylosing spondylitis or in good health (not recorded which). What was sequenced was blood, either unsorted or a sorted T cell fraction (not recorded which). V and J are TRBV7-7 and TRBJ2-2; TRBD2 is a possible D gene (5 bases). The CDR3 coding sequence is TGTGCTAGCACCAGCGGGAACACCGGGGAGCTGTTTTTT. Translation: CASTSGNTGELFF.